This T cell receptor (beta chain) derives from a study of T-cell reconstitution after alpha-beta-depleted transplantation in children. This clonotype was recorded a few times. Trimming took off 6 bases at V and 2 bases at J, with 17 bases between the two ends. This CDR3 comprises 15 residues. Germline V gene lookup returns CDR1 MNHEY and CDR2 SMNVEV (reference sequence). TCRbeta library preparation incorporated unique molecular identifiers. In TCRdb, the PCR reads were re-called with MiXCR into one record per CDR3 protein. This table has about 340,000 distinct CDR3 sequences, 9% to 12% appearing once.

The sample consisted of PBMCs from the stem cell graft donor, taken from the stem cell graft. The chain has TRBV27 and TRBJ2-7; D may be TRBD2 (7 bases). The TCR sequence derives from a human donor who donated a stem cell graft to a child with acute lymphoblastic leukemia. CDR3 sequence: CASRVRGGRAYEQYF. The CDR3 DNA follows: TGTGCCAGCAGGGTAAGGGGGGGAAGGGCCTACGAGCAGTACTTC.